Shown below are 9 T cell receptor beta chains from a single sample sequenced in a study of blood T cell repertoires in COVID-19. The method was immunoSEQ multiplex PCR; TCRdb's version includes in-frame clones alone and lacks a portion of them. The sample contains about 170,000 clones, 83% of which appear only once. Sequenced: peripheral blood. The receptors come from a woman in her 70s who had recovered from COVID-19.

V gene TRBV19 combines with J gene TRBJ1-1; TRBD1 agrees at 9 bases. CDR3 length equals 15 residues. Germline V CDR1 and CDR2: LNHDA, SQIVND (reference sequence). J lost 3 bases, V lost 6 bases, and 8 bases had no gene match. The CDR3 region has the DNA TGTGCCAGTAGACGGACAGGGGTCCCCCACACTGAAGCTTTCTTT. Translation: CASRRTGVPHTEAFF.

The chain links TRBV3-1 (or the pseudogene TRBV3-2) to TRBJ2-7; 8 nucleotides line up with TRBD1. This CDR3 comprises 15 residues. Trimming took 0 bases from V and 4 from J; bases not matched to a gene: 5. Germline lookup yields CDR1 LGHDT and CDR2 YNNKEL (reference sequence). The CDR3 coding sequence is TGTGCCAGCAGCCAAGATCTGGGGACAGGATACGAGCAGTACTTC. Its translation: CASSQDLGTGYEQYF.

This rearrangement joins TRBV25-1 to TRBJ2-1; 7 bases are shared with TRBD2. CDR3 length equals 17 residues. Germline V CDR1 and CDR2: MGHDK, SYGVNS. The V segment lost 2 bases and the J segment 5 bases; nucleotides outside the gene matches: 12. The CDR3 here is CASSEGGGSPLNNEQFF. The CDR3 DNA follows: TGTGCCAGCAGTGAAGGGGGGGGAAGCCCCCTAAACAATGAGCAGTTCTTC.

In its sample, this clone was seen once. This rearrangement joins TRBV3-1 (or the pseudogene TRBV3-2) to TRBJ2-7; no reliable D call. The CDR3 loop spans 12 amino acids. CDR1 and CDR2 (germline): LGHDT, YNNKEL (reference sequence). Trimming cost V 0 bases and J 4 bases, with 4 bases left between them. The CDR3 DNA sequence: TGTGCCAGCAGCCAAGATCCGTACGAGCAGTACTTC. Translation: CASSQDPYEQYF.

The V gene is TRBV19, the J gene TRBJ1-5, with D possibly TRBD1 on 5 matching bases. CDR1 LNHDA and CDR2 SQIVND come from the germline V gene (reference sequence). V was shortened by 7 bases and J by 2 bases, with 18 bases between the two germline ends. The CDR3 extends over 16 amino acids. CDR3 sequence: CASKGQGGFGNQPQHF. The CDR3, as DNA: TGTGCCAGTAAGGGGCAGGGAGGGTTCGGCAATCAGCCCCAGCATTTT.

The chain joins TRBV7-9 to TRBJ2-5; D possibly corresponds to TRBD2 (5 bases). The CDR3 runs 13 residues. The V end lost 5 bases, the J end lost 2 bases, and 9 bases lay between the germline ends. Germline V CDR1 and CDR2: SEHNR, FQNEAQ (reference sequence). This CDR3 reads CASSAGLQETQYF. CDR3 DNA: TGTGCCAGCAGCGCAGGACTTCAAGAGACCCAGTACTTC.

V is TRBV18 and J is TRBJ1-3; D call uncertain. Germline V gene lookup returns CDR1 KGHSH and CDR2 LQKENI. V gave up 1 base and J gave up 2 bases, with 6 bases separating them. This CDR3 region has 14 residues. DNA of the CDR3: TGTGCCAGCTCACCACAGCTGACTGGAAACACCATATATTTT. Translated, it gives CASSPQLTGNTIYF.

V is TRBV11-2 and J is TRBJ2-7; 7 bases match TRBD1. V lost 1 base and J lost 2; bases outside the gene matches: 2. This CDR3 is 14 amino acids long. Germline assignment: CDR1 SGHAT and CDR2 FQNNGV. CDR3: CASSLVGQTYEQYF. The CDR3 DNA is TGTGCCAGCAGCTTAGTGGGACAGACCTACGAGCAGTACTTC.

This clone was seen once. The V call is TRBV4-3, the J call TRBJ2-1; 7 bases are a match to TRBD2. The germline V gene encodes CDR1 LGHNA and CDR2 YSLEER. J gave up 0 bases and V 1 base, and 3 bases lay outside the gene matches. The CDR3 is 16 amino acids. DNA of the CDR3: TGCGCCAGCAGCCAAGGAGGCGGGAGCTCCTACAATGAGCAGTTCTTC. Amino acid sequence: CASSQGGGSSYNEQFF.